The text below deals with one TCR beta chain. Its antigen remains unknown. Synthesis of TCR cDNA relied on 5'RACE template switching, which attached a universal primer site and UMIs. TCRdb re-analysed the 5' RACE reads in MiXCR, keeping a single row per CDR3 protein. The data show a few hundred thousand distinct CDR3 sequences, with around 3.9% seen just once and about 24% held by the top ten. The V gene's germline CDR1 is MGHRA and CDR2 YSYEKL. Between the trimmed V and J ends, which lost 0 bases and 2 bases, there was a span of 10 bases. The CDR3 covers 15 residues. This sample is part of a study of T cells after yellow fever vaccination. Study details: Preparing low-cell-number fractions relied on SMART-Seq v4 Ultra Low Input.

Findings and caveats of the study: A secondary response was less intense yet reached its peak sooner, at day 5 versus 15.

This receptor was obtained from a man aged 18 to 29 who received the YFV17D yellow fever vaccine. Sample: PBMCs, taken 5 days after the yellow fever booster vaccination. This chain uses TRBV4-1 with TRBJ1-2; no clear D gene. The CDR3 coding sequence is TGCGCCAGCAGCCAAGAGGCAGGTGTCAACTATGGCTACACCTTC. It yields the protein CASSQEAGVNYGYTF.